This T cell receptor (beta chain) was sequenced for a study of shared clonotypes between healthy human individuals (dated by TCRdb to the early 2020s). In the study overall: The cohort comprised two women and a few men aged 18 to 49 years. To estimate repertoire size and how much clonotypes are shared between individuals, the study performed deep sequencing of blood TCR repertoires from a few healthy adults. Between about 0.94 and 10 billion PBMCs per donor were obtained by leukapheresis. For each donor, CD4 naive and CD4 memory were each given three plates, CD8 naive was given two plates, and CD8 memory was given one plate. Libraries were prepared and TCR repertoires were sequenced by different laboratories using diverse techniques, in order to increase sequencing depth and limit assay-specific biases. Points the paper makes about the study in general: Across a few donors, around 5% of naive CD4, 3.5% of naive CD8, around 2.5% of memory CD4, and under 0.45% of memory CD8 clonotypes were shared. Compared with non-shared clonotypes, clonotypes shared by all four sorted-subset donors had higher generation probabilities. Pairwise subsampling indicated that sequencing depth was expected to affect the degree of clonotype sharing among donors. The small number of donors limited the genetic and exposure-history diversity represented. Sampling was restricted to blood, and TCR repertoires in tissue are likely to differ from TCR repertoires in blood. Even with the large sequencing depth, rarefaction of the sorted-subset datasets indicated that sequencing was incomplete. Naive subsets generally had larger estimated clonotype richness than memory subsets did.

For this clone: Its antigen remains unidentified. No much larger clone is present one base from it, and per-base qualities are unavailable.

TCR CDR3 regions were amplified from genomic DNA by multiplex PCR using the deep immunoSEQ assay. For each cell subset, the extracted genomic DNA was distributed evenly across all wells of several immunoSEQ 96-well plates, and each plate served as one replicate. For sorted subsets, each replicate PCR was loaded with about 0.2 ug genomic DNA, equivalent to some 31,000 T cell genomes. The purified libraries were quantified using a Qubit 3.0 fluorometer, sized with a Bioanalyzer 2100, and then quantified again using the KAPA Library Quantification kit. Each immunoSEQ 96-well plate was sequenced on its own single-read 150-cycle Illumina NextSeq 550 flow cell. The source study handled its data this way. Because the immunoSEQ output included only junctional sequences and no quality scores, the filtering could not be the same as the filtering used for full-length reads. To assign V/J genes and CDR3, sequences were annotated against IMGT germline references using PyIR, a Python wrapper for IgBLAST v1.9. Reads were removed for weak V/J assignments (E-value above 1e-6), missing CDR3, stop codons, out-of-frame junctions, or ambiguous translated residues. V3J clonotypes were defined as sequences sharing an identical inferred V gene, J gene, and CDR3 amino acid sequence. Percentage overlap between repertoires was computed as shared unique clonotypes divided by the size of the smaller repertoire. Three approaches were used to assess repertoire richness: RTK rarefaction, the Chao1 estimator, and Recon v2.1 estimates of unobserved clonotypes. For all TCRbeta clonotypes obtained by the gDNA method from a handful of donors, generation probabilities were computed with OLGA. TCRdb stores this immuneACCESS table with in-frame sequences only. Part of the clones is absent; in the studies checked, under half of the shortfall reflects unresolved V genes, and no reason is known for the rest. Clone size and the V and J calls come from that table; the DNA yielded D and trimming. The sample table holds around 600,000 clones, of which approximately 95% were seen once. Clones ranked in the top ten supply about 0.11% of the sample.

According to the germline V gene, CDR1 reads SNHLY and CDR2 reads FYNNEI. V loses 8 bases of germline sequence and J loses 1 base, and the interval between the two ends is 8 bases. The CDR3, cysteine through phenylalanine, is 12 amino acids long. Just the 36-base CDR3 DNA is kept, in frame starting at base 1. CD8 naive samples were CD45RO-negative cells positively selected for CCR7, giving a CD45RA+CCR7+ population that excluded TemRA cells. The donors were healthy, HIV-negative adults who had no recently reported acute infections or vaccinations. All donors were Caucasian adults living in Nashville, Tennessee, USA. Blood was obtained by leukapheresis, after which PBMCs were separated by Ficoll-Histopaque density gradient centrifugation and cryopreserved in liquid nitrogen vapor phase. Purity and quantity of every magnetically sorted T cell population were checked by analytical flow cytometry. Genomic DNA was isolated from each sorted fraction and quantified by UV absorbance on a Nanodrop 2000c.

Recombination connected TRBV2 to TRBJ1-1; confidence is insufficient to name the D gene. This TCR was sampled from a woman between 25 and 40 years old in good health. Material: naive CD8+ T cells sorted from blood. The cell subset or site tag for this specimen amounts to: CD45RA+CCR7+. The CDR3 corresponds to CASLDGNTEAFF. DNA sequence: TGTGCCAGCTTGGACGGGAACACTGAAGCTTTCTTT.